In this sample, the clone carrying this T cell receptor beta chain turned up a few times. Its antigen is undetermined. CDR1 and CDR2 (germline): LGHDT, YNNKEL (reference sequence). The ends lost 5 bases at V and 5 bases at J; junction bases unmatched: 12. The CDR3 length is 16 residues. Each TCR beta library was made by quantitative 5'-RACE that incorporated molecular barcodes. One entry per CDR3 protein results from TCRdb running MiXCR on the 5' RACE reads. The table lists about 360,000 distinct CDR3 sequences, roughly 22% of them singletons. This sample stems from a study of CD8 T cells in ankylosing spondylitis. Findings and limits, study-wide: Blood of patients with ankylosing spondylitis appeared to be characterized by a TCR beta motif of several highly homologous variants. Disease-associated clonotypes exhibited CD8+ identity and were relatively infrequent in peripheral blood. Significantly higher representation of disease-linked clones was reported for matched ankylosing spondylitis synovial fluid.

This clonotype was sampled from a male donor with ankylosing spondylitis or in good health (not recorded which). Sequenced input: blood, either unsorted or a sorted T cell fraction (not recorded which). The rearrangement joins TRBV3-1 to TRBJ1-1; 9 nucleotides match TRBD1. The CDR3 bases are TGTGCCAGCAGCTCAAGGACAGGGGTCCGGGGGACTGAAGCTTTCTTT. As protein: CASSSRTGVRGTEAFF.